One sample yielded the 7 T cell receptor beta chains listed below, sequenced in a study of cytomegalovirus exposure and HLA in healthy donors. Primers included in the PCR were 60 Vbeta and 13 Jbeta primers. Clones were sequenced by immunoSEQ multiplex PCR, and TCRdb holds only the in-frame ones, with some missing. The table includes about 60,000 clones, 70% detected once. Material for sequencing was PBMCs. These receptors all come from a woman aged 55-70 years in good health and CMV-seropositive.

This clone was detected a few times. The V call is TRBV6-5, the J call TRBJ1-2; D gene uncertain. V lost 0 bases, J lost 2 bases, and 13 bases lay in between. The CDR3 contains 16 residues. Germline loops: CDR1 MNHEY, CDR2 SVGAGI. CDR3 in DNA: TGTGCCAGCAGTTACTCCGCGGGCCGATCCAACTATGGCTACACCTTC. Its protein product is CASSYSAGRSNYGYTF.

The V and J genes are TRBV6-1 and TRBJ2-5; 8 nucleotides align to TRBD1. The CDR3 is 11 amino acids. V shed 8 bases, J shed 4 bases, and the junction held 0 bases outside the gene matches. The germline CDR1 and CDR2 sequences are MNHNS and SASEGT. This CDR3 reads CASGTGETQYF. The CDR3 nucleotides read TGTGCCAGCGGGACAGGAGAGACCCAGTACTTC.

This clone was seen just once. CDR3 region: CASSVQGANTEAFF. The CDR3 DNA is TGTGCCAGCAGTGTTCAGGGGGCTAACACTGAAGCTTTCTTT. The genes are TRBV2 and TRBJ1-1; 8 nucleotides match TRBD1. Germline-derived CDR1 and CDR2 are SNHLY and FYNNEI. Trimming took 4 bases from V and 2 from J; bases not matched to a gene: 3. The length of the CDR3 is 14 residues.

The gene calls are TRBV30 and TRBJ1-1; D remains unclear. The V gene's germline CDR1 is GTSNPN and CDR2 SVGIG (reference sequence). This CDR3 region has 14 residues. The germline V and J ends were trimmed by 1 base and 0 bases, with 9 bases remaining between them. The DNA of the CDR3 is TGTGCCTGGAGTGGTACAGTCATGAACACTGAAGCTTTCTTT. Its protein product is CAWSGTVMNTEAFF.

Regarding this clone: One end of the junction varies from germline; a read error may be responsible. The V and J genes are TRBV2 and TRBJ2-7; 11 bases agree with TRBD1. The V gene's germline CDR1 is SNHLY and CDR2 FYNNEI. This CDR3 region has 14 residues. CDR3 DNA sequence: TGTGCCAGCAGGACCGGGACAGGGGGTGTTGGACGAGACTTC. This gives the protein CASRTGTGGVGRDF.

CDR3 DNA sequence: TGTGCCAGCAGCCAGGGGCGCCCGTACGAGCAGTACTTC. This encodes CASSQGRPYEQYF. The chain uses TRBV2 and TRBJ2-7; tentative D call: TRBD1 (6 bases). Trimming shortened V by 6 bases and J by 4 bases, and 13 bases separated the two germline ends. CDR3 length: 13 amino acids. The germline V gene has CDR1 SNHLY and CDR2 FYNNEI.

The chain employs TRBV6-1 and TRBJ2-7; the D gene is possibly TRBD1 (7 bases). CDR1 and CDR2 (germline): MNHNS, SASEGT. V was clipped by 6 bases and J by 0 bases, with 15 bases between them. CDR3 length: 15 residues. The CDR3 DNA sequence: TGTGCCAGCAGCGGACAGGTCGGGAGCTCCTACGAGCAGTACTTC. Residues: CASSGQVGSSYEQYF.